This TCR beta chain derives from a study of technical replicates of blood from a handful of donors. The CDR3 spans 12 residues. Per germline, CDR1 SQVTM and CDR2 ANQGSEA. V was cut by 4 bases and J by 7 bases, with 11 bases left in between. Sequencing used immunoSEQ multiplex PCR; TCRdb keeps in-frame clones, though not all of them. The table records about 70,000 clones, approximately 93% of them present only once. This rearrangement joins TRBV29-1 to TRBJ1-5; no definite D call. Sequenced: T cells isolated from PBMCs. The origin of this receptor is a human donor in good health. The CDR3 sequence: CSVAGERQPQHF. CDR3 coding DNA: TGCAGCGTTGCCGGGGAGAGACAGCCCCAGCATTTT.